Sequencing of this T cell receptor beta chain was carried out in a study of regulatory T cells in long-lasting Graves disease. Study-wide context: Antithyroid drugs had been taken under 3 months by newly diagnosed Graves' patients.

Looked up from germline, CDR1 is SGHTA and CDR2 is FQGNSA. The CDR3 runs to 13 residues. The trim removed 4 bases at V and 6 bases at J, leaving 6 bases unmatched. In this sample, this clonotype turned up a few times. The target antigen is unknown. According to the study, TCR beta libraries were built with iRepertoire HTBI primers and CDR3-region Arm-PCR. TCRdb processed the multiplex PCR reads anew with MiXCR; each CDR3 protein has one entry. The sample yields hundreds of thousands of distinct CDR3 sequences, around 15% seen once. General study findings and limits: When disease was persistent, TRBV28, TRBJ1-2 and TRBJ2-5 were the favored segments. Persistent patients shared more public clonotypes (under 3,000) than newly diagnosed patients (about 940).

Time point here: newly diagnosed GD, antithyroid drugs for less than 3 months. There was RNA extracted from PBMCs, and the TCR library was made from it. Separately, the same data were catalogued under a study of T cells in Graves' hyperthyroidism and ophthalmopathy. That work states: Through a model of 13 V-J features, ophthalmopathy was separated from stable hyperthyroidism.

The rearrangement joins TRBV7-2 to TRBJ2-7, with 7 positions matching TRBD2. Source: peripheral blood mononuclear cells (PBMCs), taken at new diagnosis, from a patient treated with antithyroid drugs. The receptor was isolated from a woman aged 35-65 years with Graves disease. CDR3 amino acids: CASSYYPGGEQYF. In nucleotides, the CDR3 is TGTGCCAGCAGCTACTACCCGGGGGGCGAGCAGTACTTC.